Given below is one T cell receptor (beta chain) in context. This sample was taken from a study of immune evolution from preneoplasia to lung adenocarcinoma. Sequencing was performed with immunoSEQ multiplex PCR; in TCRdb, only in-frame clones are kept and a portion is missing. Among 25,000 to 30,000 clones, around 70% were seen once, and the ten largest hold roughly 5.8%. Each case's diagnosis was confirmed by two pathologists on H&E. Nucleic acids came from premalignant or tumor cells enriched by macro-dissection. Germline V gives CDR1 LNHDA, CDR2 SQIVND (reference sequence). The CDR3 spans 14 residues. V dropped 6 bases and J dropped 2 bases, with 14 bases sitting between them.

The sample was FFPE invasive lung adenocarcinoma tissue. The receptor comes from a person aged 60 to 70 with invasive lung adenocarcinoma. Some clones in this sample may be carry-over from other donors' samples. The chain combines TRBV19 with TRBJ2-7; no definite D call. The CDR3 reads CASSPYRATYEQYF. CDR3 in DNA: TGTGCCAGTAGCCCTTATCGGGCTACCTACGAGCAGTACTTC. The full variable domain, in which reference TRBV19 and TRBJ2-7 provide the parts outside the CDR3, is DGGITQSPKYLFRKEGQNVTLSCEQNLNHDAMYWYRQDPGQGLRLIYYSQIVNDFQKGDIAEGYSVSREKKESFPLTVTSAQKNPTAFYLCASSPYRATYEQYFGPGTRLTVT.